The sequence of this T cell receptor (beta chain) was determined in a study of blood T cell repertoires in COVID-19. For the study at large: Researchers got acute and convalescent COVID-19 samples from the United States, Italy and Spain. From T cells, B-cell-depleted T cells, or PBMCs came the material, which was cDNA or gDNA.

Germline assignment: CDR1 SEHNR and CDR2 FQNEAQ (reference sequence). The trim removed 5 bases at V and 6 bases at J, leaving 3 bases unmatched. The CDR3 totals 12 residues. Method: immunoSEQ multiplex PCR; TCRdb's copy keeps in-frame clones and lacks some. This repertoire shows around 110,000 clones, almost 85% found once; its top ten account for roughly 4.3%. This receptor was obtained from a human donor in a cohort sampled during active COVID-19. The rearrangement joins TRBV7-9 to TRBJ2-7; TRBD1 matches 8 bases. The source material was peripheral blood. The CDR3 sequence: CASSDRGGEQYV. The CDR3 DNA reads TGTGCCAGCAGCGACAGGGGTGGCGAGCAGTACGTC.